This T cell receptor (beta chain) was identified during a study of blood T cell repertoires in COVID-19. Overall study: Researchers got acute and convalescent COVID-19 samples from the United States, Italy and Spain. Sources were T cells, B-cell-depleted T cells, or PBMCs; the material itself was cDNA or gDNA.

Clones were read by immunoSEQ multiplex PCR, and TCRdb kept only the in-frame ones, dropping some. The data hold 150,000 to 200,000 clones, with 75% to 90% observed a single time. Trimming pared 1 base from V and 10 bases from J, leaving 11 bases between. This CDR3 is 13 amino acids long. The V gene's germline CDR1 is SGHVS and CDR2 FQNEAQ. V and J are TRBV7-8 and TRBJ2-1; possible D gene TRBD2, 5 bases. The sequenced sample consisted of peripheral blood. This clonotype was sampled from a woman aged 60-75 years with acute or convalescent COVID-19. The CDR3 sequence: CASSLVSSPEQFF. CDR3 DNA sequence: TGTGCCAGCAGCTTAGTGTCTAGCCCAGAGCAGTTCTTC.